These 5 T cell receptor beta chains came from one sample sequenced in a study of shared clonotypes between healthy human individuals. Here immunoSEQ multiplex PCR was the method, and the copy in TCRdb shows in-frame clones only, minus some. The table includes some 2.1 million clones, roughly 95% detected once. CD8 cells classed as naive were CD45RO-negative and positively selected for CCR7, excluding terminally differentiated effector memory CD45RA+ cells. Sequenced material: naive CD8+ T cells from PBMCs. These TCRs come from a man aged 18 to 29 in good health. Some clones in this sample may be carry-over from other donors' samples.

The chain links TRBV27 to TRBJ1-5; maybe TRBD1 (5 bases). The CDR3 contains 16 residues. Germline CDR1 MNHEY, CDR2 SMNVEV (reference sequence). Deletions cut 5 bases from V and 6 bases from J, with 20 bases between. CDR3 DNA: TGTGCCAGCAGTCGTACCCCGGGACCCCTGAGTCAGCCCCAGCATTTT. It specifies CASSRTPGPLSQPQHF.

In the case of this clone: The same CDR3 arises from other DNA sequences in this sample as well. V gene TRBV27 combines with J gene TRBJ2-7; weak D call: TRBD1 (5 bases). The germline V and J ends were trimmed by 0 bases and 6 bases, with 9 bases remaining between them. In germline, CDR1 is MNHEY, CDR2 SMNVEV (reference sequence). The CDR3 is 13 amino acids. CDR3 sequence reads: CASSLSRVGEQYF. The CDR3, as DNA: TGTGCCAGCAGTTTATCCAGGGTAGGCGAGCAGTACTTC.

This sequence joins TRBV2 and TRBJ1-5, with 8 bases that match TRBD1. After removal of 6 bases from V and 1 base from J, the junction contained 2 bases not matched to a gene. Germline loops: CDR1 SNHLY, CDR2 FYNNEI. The CDR3 extends over 14 amino acids. The CDR3 DNA follows: TGTGCCAGCAGGCAGGGGGCGAGCAATCAGCCCCAGCATTTT. Its protein is CASRQGASNQPQHF.

The V gene is TRBV4-1, the J gene TRBJ2-5, with D perhaps given as TRBD1 or TRBD2 (5 bases each). Trimming took 0 bases from V and 4 from J, leaving 15 bases between them. The CDR3 is 16 residues long. The germline gives CDR1 MGHRA, CDR2 YSYEKL. CDR3 residues: CASSQDPRDLPETQYF. The DNA of the CDR3 is TGCGCCAGCAGCCAAGATCCCCGGGACCTCCCAGAGACCCAGTACTTC.

V and J are TRBV28 and TRBJ2-3; 9 nucleotides align to TRBD2. The V and J ends lost 5 bases and 3 bases, in that order; junction bases with no gene match: 9. The CDR3 extends over 16 amino acids. Germline lookup yields CDR1 MDHEN and CDR2 SYDVKM. Here the CDR3 reads CASSTGLARPTDTQYF. In DNA, the CDR3 is TGTGCCAGCAGTACCGGACTAGCGAGACCGACAGATACGCAGTATTTT.